This TCR beta chain came from a study of T cell responses to AZD1222 COVID-19 vaccine. V gave up 3 bases and J gave up 0 bases, with 9 bases separating them. CDR1 and CDR2 from the germline V gene are KGHSH and LQKENI. This CDR3 region has 15 residues. Sequenced by immunoSEQ multiplex PCR; TCRdb stores in-frame clones only, minus some. The sample holds around 99,000 clones, about 88% seen once. Concerning this clone: Its matching antigen is unknown.

Study-wide findings and caveats: Repertoires were sampled only after the peak T cell response. White British people made up most donors, females outnumbered males, and clonal diversity was possibly underestimated. Targeting of unmutated variant regions was reportedly seen in nearly half of spike-specific TCRs.

The material was peripheral blood, obtained on day 0 of AZD1222 vaccination. The sequence derives from an adult in good health. This chain connects TRBV18 to TRBJ2-4; D perhaps matches TRBD2 (5 bases). CDR3 in DNA: TGTGCCAGCTCACCGCGGGTGGTAGCCAAAAACATTCAGTACTTC. It yields the protein CASSPRVVAKNIQYF.